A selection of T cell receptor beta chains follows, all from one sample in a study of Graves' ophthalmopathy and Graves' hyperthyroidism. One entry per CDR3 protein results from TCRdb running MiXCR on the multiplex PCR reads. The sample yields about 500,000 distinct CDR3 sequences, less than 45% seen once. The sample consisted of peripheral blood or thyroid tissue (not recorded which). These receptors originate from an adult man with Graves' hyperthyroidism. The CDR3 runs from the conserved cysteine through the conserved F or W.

CDR3aa: CASSLDVQDRLGSPLHF
j_gene: TRBJ1-6
v_gene: TRBV5-1

CDR3aa: CSVAGTSGRGEQYF
j_gene: TRBJ2-7
v_gene: TRBV29-1

CDR3aa: CASSPPVGTYEQYF
j_gene: TRBJ2-7
v_gene: TRBV6-1

CDR3aa: CASNPSGTGWRETQYF
j_gene: TRBJ2-5
v_gene: TRBV7-9

CDR3aa: CASSEPSGRDYGYTF
j_gene: TRBJ1-2
v_gene: TRBV2

CDR3aa: CASSVAGNQPQHF
j_gene: TRBJ1-5
v_gene: TRBV9

CDR3aa: CASSPGTPPYGYTF
j_gene: TRBJ1-2
v_gene: TRBV19

CDR3aa: CATSDLGDREETQYF
j_gene: TRBJ2-5
v_gene: TRBV24-1

CDR3aa: CASSLQGGTTYEQYF
j_gene: TRBJ2-7
v_gene: TRBV27

CDR3aa: CASSQSSASKEGYTF
j_gene: TRBJ1-2
v_gene: TRBV4-1

CDR3aa: CASSNPRGNTEAFF
j_gene: TRBJ1-1
v_gene: TRBV19

CDR3aa: CATSDPTGQGNNEQYF
j_gene: TRBJ2-7
v_gene: TRBV24-1

CDR3aa: CASSSLAAYNEQYF
j_gene: TRBJ2-7
v_gene: TRBV7-6

CDR3aa: CSVAGDGYGYTIYF
j_gene: TRBJ1-3
v_gene: TRBV29-1

CDR3aa: CASSLFGTNTEAFF
j_gene: TRBJ1-1
v_gene: TRBV28

CDR3aa: CASSETGLDQPQHF
j_gene: TRBJ1-5
v_gene: TRBV7-9

CDR3aa: CAISADVGNTIYF
j_gene: TRBJ1-3
v_gene: TRBV10-3

CDR3aa: CASSTPDRAMNTEAFF
j_gene: TRBJ1-1
v_gene: TRBV19

CDR3aa: CASSVGTQIGAEAFF
j_gene: TRBJ1-1
v_gene: TRBV9

CDR3aa: CASSHKRGDTGELFF
j_gene: TRBJ2-2
v_gene: TRBV7-9

CDR3aa: CASSHRDRGPYEQYF
j_gene: TRBJ2-7
v_gene: TRBV14

CDR3aa: CASSSKQGGYGYTF
j_gene: TRBJ1-2
v_gene: TRBV7-3

CDR3aa: CSARDLMGGAYTEAFF
j_gene: TRBJ1-1
v_gene: TRBV20-1

CDR3aa: CASSPGGGNFYEQYF
j_gene: TRBJ2-7
v_gene: TRBV7-2

CDR3aa: CASSFHPLGGRGNEQYF
j_gene: TRBJ2-7
v_gene: TRBV7-9